These T cell receptor beta chains were read from a single sample in a study of blood T cell repertoires in COVID-19. Profiled with immunoSEQ multiplex PCR; TCRdb holds only in-frame clones, not every one. Among about 150,000 clones listed, over 70% were seen once. The specimen sequenced was peripheral blood. The source is a woman aged 60 to 75 with acute or convalescent COVID-19. Both conserved end residues are part of each CDR3. D genes are given only for firm matches. Part of the rows lack a size; the others show once, few, many or a class for expanded clones.

j_call | v_call | d_call | clone_size | cdr3_nt | cdr3_aa
TRBJ1-1 | TRBV19 | TRBD1 | - | TGTGCCAGTAGTATGGGACAGGGTTACACTGAAGCTTTCTTT | CASSMGQGYTEAFF
TRBJ2-1 | TRBV5-1 | TRBD1 | - | TGCGCCAGCAGGGAACAGGGGGCCCTAAACAATGAGCAGTTCTTC | CASREQGALNNEQFF
TRBJ1-2 | TRBV6-1 | TRBD1 | - | TGTGCCAGCAGTGGGACTTGGGGACAGGGGGCGGAGGGCTACACCTTC | CASSGTWGQGAEGYTF
TRBJ1-6 | TRBV24-1 | TRBD1 | - | TGTGCCACCAGTGACTCAGGGGGCCCGGCGAATTCACCCCTCCACTTT | CATSDSGGPANSPLHF
TRBJ2-4 | TRBV7-3 | - | - | TGTGCCAGCAGCTTACAGGGGAGCAAAAACATTCAGTACTTC | CASSLQGSKNIQYF
TRBJ2-1 | TRBV12-5 | TRBD1 | - | TGTGCTAGTGGTTTGGTACCGGGACAGGGTCCCGGCAATGAGCAGTTCTTC | CASGLVPGQGPGNEQFF
TRBJ1-3 | TRBV6-5 | - | - | TGTGCCAGCAGTCCTATCGACAGCTCTGGAAACACCATATATTTT | CASSPIDSSGNTIYF
TRBJ2-7 | TRBV4-2 | - | once | TGTGCCAGCAGCCAAGTTCAAGGGGGGGGGACCTACGAGCAGTACTTC | CASSQVQGGGTYEQYF
TRBJ2-1 | TRBV29-1 | - | - | TGCAGCGTTGACACGGGGGTTTCCTACAATGAGCAGTTCTTC | CSVDTGVSYNEQFF
TRBJ2-7 | TRBV9 | TRBD1 | once | TGTGCCAGCAGCCCCCAGGGGGCAGTCTCCTACGAGCAGTACTTC | CASSPQGAVSYEQYF
TRBJ1-5 | TRBV7-2 | TRBD1 | - | TGTGCCAGCAGCTTGCGGACAGGGGGAGGGCAGCCCCAGCATTTT | CASSLRTGGGQPQHF
TRBJ2-5 | TRBV7-2 | - | - | TGTGCCAGCAGCTTAGTTGGCGGGGGCCTCAGGGAGACCCAGTACTTC | CASSLVGGGLRETQYF
TRBJ2-1 | TRBV5-1 | TRBD2 | once | TGCGCCAGCAGCCGCCGTCCTACTAGCGCCAATGAGCAGTTCTTC | CASSRRPTSANEQFF
TRBJ2-7 | TRBV5-8 | TRBD1 | few | TGTGCCAGCAGCTTGGTCGGGACAGGGGCCTACGAGCAGTACTTC | CASSLVGTGAYEQYF
TRBJ2-3 | TRBV5-8 | - | - | TGTGCCAGCAGTCCGCTGGGGCAGGGTACAGATACGCAGTATTTT | CASSPLGQGTDTQYF
TRBJ1-1 | TRBV28 | - | - | TGTGCCAGCAGTTACCAGGGGAACACTGAAGCTTTCTTT | CASSYQGNTEAFF
TRBJ2-3 | TRBV5-1 | - | - | TGCGCCAGCAGCACGGACGGGGGGCGCACAGATACGCAGTATTTT | CASSTDGGRTDTQYF
TRBJ1-5 | TRBV28 | - | few | TGTGCCAGCAGTCCGGGGGGTAGCAATCAGCCCCAGCATTTT | CASSPGGSNQPQHF
TRBJ1-3 | TRBV2 | TRBD1 | few | TGTGCCTTCGGACAGGCTTACTCTGGAAACACCATATATTTT | CAFGQAYSGNTIYF
TRBJ1-1 | TRBV29-1 | TRBD1 | - | TGCAGCGCTCAAAACCGACAGGGCCGGGATACTGAAGCTTTCTTT | CSAQNRQGRDTEAFF
TRBJ1-4 | TRBV15 | - | few | TGTGCCACCAGCCCCCACCAGCAGGGTCTGAATGAAAAACTGTTTTTT | CATSPHQQGLNEKLFF
TRBJ2-5 | TRBV18 | - | - | TGTGCCAGCTCACCACTCACAGCCCAAGAGACCCAGTACTTC | CASSPLTAQETQYF
TRBJ2-1 | TRBV12-2 | - | once | TGTGCAAGTCGCGCTGTACCCTCCGGACTAGCGGGTCGGTTGAGAGGAGAGCAGTTCTTC | CASRAVPSGLAGRLRGEQFF
TRBJ2-7 | TRBV5-1 | TRBD1 | - | TGCGCCAGCAGCGACGGACAGGGGTATGACGAGCAGTACTTC | CASSDGQGYDEQYF
TRBJ1-4 | TRBV3-1/TRBV3-2 | - | - | TGTGCCAGCAGCCAGGGTACCACTAGGCACGTTAATGAAAAACTGTTTTTT | CASSQGTTRHVNEKLFF
TRBJ2-1 | TRBV19 | TRBD2 | - | TGTGCCAGTAGTATGGGAGTTCTAGCGGGGGCATCCTACAATGAGCAGTTCTTC | CASSMGVLAGASYNEQFF
TRBJ1-1 | TRBV19 | - | - | TGTGCCAGTCGCACGCAGGGAATGAGGACTGAAGCTTTCTTT | CASRTQGMRTEAFF
TRBJ1-5 | TRBV19 | - | few | TGTGCCAGTAGTATGCTCGGGGACTCGTTGGGGCCCCAGCATTTT | CASSMLGDSLGPQHF
TRBJ1-6 | TRBV6-6 | TRBD1 | few | TGTGCCAGCAGTCGATGGGACAGCCCAGGCTCCTATAATTCACCCCTCCACTTT | CASSRWDSPGSYNSPLHF